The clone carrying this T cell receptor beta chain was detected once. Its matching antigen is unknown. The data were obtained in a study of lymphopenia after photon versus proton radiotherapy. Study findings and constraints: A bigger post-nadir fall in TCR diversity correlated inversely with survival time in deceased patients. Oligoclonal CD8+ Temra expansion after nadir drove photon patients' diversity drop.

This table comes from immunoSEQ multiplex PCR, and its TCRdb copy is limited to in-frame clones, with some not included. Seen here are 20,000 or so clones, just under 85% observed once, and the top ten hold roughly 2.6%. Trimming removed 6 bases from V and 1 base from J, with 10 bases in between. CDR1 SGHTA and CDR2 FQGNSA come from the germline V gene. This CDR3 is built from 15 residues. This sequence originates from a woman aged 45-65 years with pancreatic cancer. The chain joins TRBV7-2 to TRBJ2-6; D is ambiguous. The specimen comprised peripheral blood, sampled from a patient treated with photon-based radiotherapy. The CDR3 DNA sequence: TGTGCCAGCAGTCCGGCGTGGTCTGGGGCCAACGTCCTGACTTTC. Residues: CASSPAWSGANVLTF. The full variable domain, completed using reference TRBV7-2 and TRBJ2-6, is GAGVSQSPSNKVTEKGKDVELRCDPISGHTALYWYRQSLGQGLEFLIYFQGNSAPDKSGLPSDRFSAERTGGSVSTLTIQRTQQEDSAVYLCASSPAWSGANVLTFGAGSRLTVL.